Sequencing of this T cell receptor beta chain was carried out in a study of cytomegalovirus exposure and HLA in healthy donors. This CDR3 has 11 amino acids. Trimming at V came to 10 bases and at J to 8 bases, leaving 2 bases not matched to a gene. CDR1 is SNHLY and CDR2 is FYNNEI in the germline V gene. Primers: 60 Vbeta forward and 13 Jbeta reverse. Clones were read by immunoSEQ multiplex PCR, and TCRdb kept only the in-frame ones, dropping some. Of 180,000 or so clones listed, roughly 85% are singletons. Study results and limitations: When analyzed later, the rates of TCR association showed variation by HLA locus, with DRB1 the most and HLA-C the fewest. Confirmation was obtained in vitro that a few CMV-associated chains are specific for CMV antigens. Excluded: some indistinguishable V segments such as TRBV6-2 and TRBV6-3. Sequencing probably produced one cluster of sequence variants that were highly shared.

Details on this clone: The antigen remains undetermined.

The rearrangement joins TRBV2 to TRBJ1-2, with 12 positions matching TRBD1. The specimen was PBMCs. The TCR comes from a man in his forties or fifties in good health and CMV-seropositive. CDR3 region: CAKGQGAGYTF. The CDR3, as DNA: TGTGCCAAGGGACAGGGGGCAGGCTACACCTTC.